A single sample gave rise to the 17 T cell receptor beta chains below, sequenced in a study of PD-1 blockade in classical Hodgkin lymphoma (dated by TCRdb to 2020 to 2021). The library was built by means of the immunoSEQ multiplex PCR assay. Imported from immuneACCESS, the table was reduced by TCRdb to in-frame sequences with V and J called. These copies leave out some clones; in studies compared against another copy, an unresolved V gene accounts for under half, and the cause of the remainder is not known. The sample table holds roughly 64,000 clones, of which about 89% were seen once. The ten largest clones add up to 9% to 12% of the sample. In the paper's terms, the time point label means: cycle 4 day 1 (C4D1), after less than 7 weeks of nivolumab. Every trial patient had relapsed after autologous stem cell transplantation, and cohorts A, B and C differed in prior brentuximab vedotin exposure.

The sample was peripheral blood mononuclear cells (PBMCs), taken before the fourth cycle of nivolumab. These receptors all stem from a human donor with classical Hodgkin lymphoma.

The V gene is TRBV5-1, the J gene TRBJ1-6, with D perhaps matching TRBD1 (5 bases). V was shortened by 1 base and J by 5 bases, with 10 bases between the two germline ends. Looked up from germline, CDR1 is SGHRS and CDR2 is YFSETQ. The CDR3 contains 15 residues. The chain's CDR3 is CASSLPGGDNSPLHF. DNA of the CDR3: TGCGCCAGCAGCTTGCCGGGGGGAGATAATTCACCCCTCCACTTT.

The rearrangement joins TRBV4-2 to TRBJ1-2, with 8 positions matching TRBD1. CDR1 and CDR2 from the germline V gene are LGHNA and YNFKEQ. J was trimmed by 6 bases and V by 0 bases; bases with no gene match: 6. The CDR3 consists of 15 residues. The CDR3, as DNA: TGTGCCAGCAGCCAAGACCCGGCGACAGGGGATGGCTACACCTTC. Encoded protein: CASSQDPATGDGYTF.

The chain combines TRBV30 with TRBJ1-2; possible D gene TRBD1, 6 bases. V lost 4 bases, J lost 8 bases, and 29 bases lay in between. CDR3 length: 17 residues. Germline V gene lookup returns CDR1 GTSNPN and CDR2 SVGIG (reference sequence). The CDR3 nucleotides are TGTGCCTGGATGGAGGCGGCCCTGCTCGCGGATAGGGGGGGCTACACCTTC. Its translation: CAWMEAALLADRGGYTF.

The CDR3 sequence: CASFDRKGDTEAFF. Written as DNA, the CDR3 is TGTGCCAGCTTCGATCGGAAGGGGGACACTGAAGCTTTCTTT. The chain uses TRBV18 and TRBJ1-1, with D possibly TRBD1 on 6 matching bases. The CDR3 sequence is 14 residues long. Trimming shortened V by 7 bases and J by 3 bases, and 15 bases separated the two germline ends. The V gene's germline CDR1 is KGHSH and CDR2 LQKENI.

This chain connects TRBV30 to TRBJ2-7; D gene uncertain. The V gene's germline CDR1 is GTSNPN and CDR2 SVGIG (reference sequence). CDR3 size: 11 residues. Trimming cost V 5 bases and J 5 bases, with 10 bases left between them. This CDR3 is CAWGFRDEQYF. CDR3 DNA: TGTGCCTGGGGGTTTAGGGACGAGCAGTACTTC.

The chain uses TRBV2 and TRBJ2-5; D possibly uses TRBD1 or TRBD2 (5 bases each). Trimming shortened V by 8 bases and J by 7 bases, and 20 bases separated the two germline ends. CDR1 SNHLY and CDR2 FYNNEI come from the germline V gene. CDR3 length: 14 residues. CDR3 in DNA: TGTGCCAGCCGGGGCCGGGCGAGTGACGGGACCCAGTACTTC. Translating it yields CASRGRASDGTQYF.

The CDR3, as DNA: TGTGCCAGTTCGGAGAGCTACGAGCAGTACTTC. Translation gives CASSESYEQYF. The genes are TRBV19 and TRBJ2-7, with no clear D. In germline, CDR1 is LNHDA, CDR2 SQIVND (reference sequence). The CDR3 is made up of 11 amino acids. V was pared by 8 bases and J by 3 bases, with 8 bases between.

On this clone: The junction departs from the called germline gene at one end, perhaps through a read error. The chain is built from TRBV7-7 and TRBJ2-5, with 8 bases matching TRBD1. Germline CDR1 SSHAT, CDR2 FNYEAQ (reference sequence). The CDR3 is 14 amino acids. The CDR3 is CASSPARTGETQYF. CDR3 DNA sequence: TGTGCTAGCAGCCCCGCTCGGACAGGGGAGACCCAGTACTTC.

CDR3 loop: CSVNPSGNTDTQYF. Here the CDR3 DNA reads TGCAGCGTTAATCCCAGCGGCAACACAGATACGCAGTATTTT. The chain couples TRBV29-1 to TRBJ2-3; tentatively, D is TRBD2 (5 bases). The CDR3 length is 14 residues. V gave up 5 bases and J gave up 2 bases, with 14 bases separating them. Per the germline V gene, CDR1 is SQVTM and CDR2 is ANQGSEA.

This clone was counted a single time. V is TRBV28 and J is TRBJ1-4; 7 nucleotides align to TRBD1. The CDR3 is made up of 15 amino acids. Germline loops: CDR1 MDHEN, CDR2 SYDVKM. The V segment lost 6 bases and the J segment 7 bases; nucleotides outside the gene matches: 11. The DNA of the CDR3 is TGTGCCAGCAGCATTACAGGAGGGGGCGGTGAAAAACTGTTTTTT. Its protein is CASSITGGGGEKLFF. Supplemented by reference TRBV28 and TRBJ1-4, the full variable domain reads DVKVTQSSRYLVKRTGEKVFLECVQDMDHENMFWYRQDPGLGLRLIYFSYDVKMKEKGDIPEGYSVSREKKERFSLILESASTNQTSMYLCASSITGGGGEKLFFGSGTQLSVL.

The gene calls are TRBV30 and TRBJ2-1; weak D call: TRBD2 (6 bases). The V and J ends lost 3 bases and 2 bases respectively, with 11 bases between them. This CDR3 has 14 amino acids. Germline values: CDR1 GTSNPN, CDR2 SVGIG (reference sequence). Written as DNA, the CDR3 is TGTGCCTGGAGACTAGCAGATACCTACAATGAGCAGTTCTTC. Encoded protein: CAWRLADTYNEQFF.

The rearrangement uses TRBV30 and TRBJ1-1; D may be TRBD1 (5 bases). Deletions cut 5 bases from V and 0 bases from J, with 16 bases between. CDR3 length: 15 residues. Germline V CDR1 and CDR2: GTSNPN, SVGIG (reference sequence). CDR3 amino acids: CAWAGSRNLNTEAFF. CDR3 bases: TGTGCCTGGGCAGGGTCCAGGAATCTGAACACTGAAGCTTTCTTT.

The chain employs TRBV27 and TRBJ2-7, with unresolved D. Trimming stripped 6 bases from V and 1 base from J, with 10 bases between. This CDR3 is built from 13 residues. Germline-derived CDR1 and CDR2 are MNHEY and SMNVEV (reference sequence). The CDR3 sequence is CASRTRLSYEQYF. The CDR3, as DNA: TGTGCCAGCAGAACCCGGCTATCCTACGAGCAGTACTTC.

In its sample, this clone was seen a few times. The CDR3 sequence: CASSLATGVGDRFTWDTIYF. The CDR3 bases are TGTGCCAGCAGCTTAGCGACCGGGGTGGGGGACAGGTTCACCTGGGACACCATATATTTT. The J gene is TRBJ1-3, the V gene TRBV7-2; 8 bases are shared with TRBD1. The CDR3 consists of 20 residues. V lost 0 bases, J lost 8 bases, and 21 bases stayed unmatched. Germline V gives CDR1 SGHTA, CDR2 FQGNSA. Variable domain in full (rest from reference TRBV7-2 and TRBJ1-3): GAGVSQSPSNKVTEKGKDVELRCDPISGHTALYWYRQSLGQGLEFLIYFQGNSAPDKSGLPSDRFSAERTGGSVSTLTIQRTQQEDSAVYLCASSLATGVGDRFTWDTIYFGEGSWLTVV.

The chain has TRBV6-6 and TRBJ1-1; D gene ambiguous. From germline, CDR1 is MNHNY and CDR2 SVGAGI (reference sequence). The CDR3 runs to 13 residues. The V end was cut by 2 bases, the J end by 1 base, with 5 bases between. In DNA, the CDR3 is TGTGCCAGCAGTTACATCAAGAACACTGAAGCTTTCTTT. This gives the protein CASSYIKNTEAFF.

CDR3 coding DNA: TGTGCCACCAGCAGCGGTTTTGGAGAGACCCAGTACTTC. It specifies CATSSGFGETQYF. The chain links TRBV15 to TRBJ2-5; D is unresolved. V lost 3 bases and J lost 4, with 9 bases in between. Looked up from germline, CDR1 is LNHNV and CDR2 is YYDKDF (reference sequence). The CDR3 is made up of 13 amino acids.

The rearrangement uses TRBV18 and TRBJ1-5; possibly TRBD1 for D (6 bases). The CDR3 spans 14 residues. Looked up from germline, CDR1 is KGHSH and CDR2 is LQKENI. Trimming left V 3 bases short and J 4 bases short, with 10 bases between. CDR3 loop: CASSPLGGNQPQHF. In DNA, the CDR3 is TGTGCCAGCTCACCCCTAGGGGGGAATCAGCCCCAGCATTTT.